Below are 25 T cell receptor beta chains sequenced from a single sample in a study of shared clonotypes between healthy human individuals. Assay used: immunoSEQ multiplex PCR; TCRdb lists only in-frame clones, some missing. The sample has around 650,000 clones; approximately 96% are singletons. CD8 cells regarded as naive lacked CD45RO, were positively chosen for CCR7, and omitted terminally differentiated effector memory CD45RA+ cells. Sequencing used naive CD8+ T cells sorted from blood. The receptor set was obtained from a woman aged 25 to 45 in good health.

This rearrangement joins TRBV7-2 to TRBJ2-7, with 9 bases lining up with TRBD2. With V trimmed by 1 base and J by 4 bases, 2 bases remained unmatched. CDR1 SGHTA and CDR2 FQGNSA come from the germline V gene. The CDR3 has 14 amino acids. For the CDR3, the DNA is TGTGCCAGCAGCTTAGGAGCGGGGGGTTACGAGCAGTACTTC. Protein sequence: CASSLGAGGYEQYF.

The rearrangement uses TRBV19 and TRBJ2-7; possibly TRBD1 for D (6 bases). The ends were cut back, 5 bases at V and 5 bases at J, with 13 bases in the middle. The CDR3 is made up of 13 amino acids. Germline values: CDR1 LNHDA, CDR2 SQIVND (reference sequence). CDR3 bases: TGTGCCAGTAGTCACCAGGGGCACAACGAGCAGTACTTC. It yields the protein CASSHQGHNEQYF.

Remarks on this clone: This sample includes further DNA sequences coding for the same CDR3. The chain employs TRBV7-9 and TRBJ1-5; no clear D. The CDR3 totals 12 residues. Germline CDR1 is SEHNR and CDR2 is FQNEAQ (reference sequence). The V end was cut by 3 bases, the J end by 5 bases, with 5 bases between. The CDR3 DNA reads TGTGCCAGCAGCTTCGGCGATCAGCCCCAGCATTTT. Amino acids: CASSFGDQPQHF.

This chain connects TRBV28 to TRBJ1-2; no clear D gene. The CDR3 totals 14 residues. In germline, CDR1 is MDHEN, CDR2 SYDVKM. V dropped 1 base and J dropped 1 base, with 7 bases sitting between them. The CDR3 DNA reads TGTGCCAGCAGTTTATCGCCTTTTAACTATGGCTACACCTTC. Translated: CASSLSPFNYGYTF.

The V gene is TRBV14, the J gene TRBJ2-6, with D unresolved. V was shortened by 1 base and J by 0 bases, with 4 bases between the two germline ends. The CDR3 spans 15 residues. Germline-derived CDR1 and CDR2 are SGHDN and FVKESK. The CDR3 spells CASSQAHSGANVLTF. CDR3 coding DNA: TGTGCCAGCAGCCAAGCCCACTCTGGGGCCAACGTCCTGACTTTC.

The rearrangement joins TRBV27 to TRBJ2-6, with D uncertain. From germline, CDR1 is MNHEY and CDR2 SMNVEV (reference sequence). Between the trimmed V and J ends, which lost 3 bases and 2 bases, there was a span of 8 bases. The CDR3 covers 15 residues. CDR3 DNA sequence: TGTGCCAGCAGTTTGGTAGGGACTGGGGCCAACGTCCTGACTTTC. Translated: CASSLVGTGANVLTF.

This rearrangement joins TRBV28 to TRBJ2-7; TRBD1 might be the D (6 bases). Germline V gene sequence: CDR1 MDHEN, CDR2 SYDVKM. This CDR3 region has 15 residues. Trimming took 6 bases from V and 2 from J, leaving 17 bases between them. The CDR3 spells CASSLGGLTPYEQYF. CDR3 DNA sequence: TGTGCCAGCAGCCTAGGGGGATTGACCCCCTACGAGCAGTACTTC.

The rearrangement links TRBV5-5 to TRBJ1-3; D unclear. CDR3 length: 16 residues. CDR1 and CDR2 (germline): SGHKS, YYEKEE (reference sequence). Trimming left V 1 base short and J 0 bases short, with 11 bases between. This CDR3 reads CASSLMPGSSGNTIYF. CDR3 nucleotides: TGTGCCAGCAGCTTGATGCCAGGCAGCTCTGGAAACACCATATATTTT.

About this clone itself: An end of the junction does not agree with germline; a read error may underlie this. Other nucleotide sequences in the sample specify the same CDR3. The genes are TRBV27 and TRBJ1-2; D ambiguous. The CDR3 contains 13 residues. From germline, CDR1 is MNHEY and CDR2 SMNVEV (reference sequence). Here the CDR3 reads CASSLSPNYGYTF. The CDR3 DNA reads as TGTGCCAGCAGTCTATCTCCTAACTATGGCTACACCTTC.

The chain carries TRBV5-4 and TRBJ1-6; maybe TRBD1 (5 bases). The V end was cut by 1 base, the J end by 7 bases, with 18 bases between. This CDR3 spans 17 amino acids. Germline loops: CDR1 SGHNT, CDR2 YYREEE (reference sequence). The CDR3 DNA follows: TGTGCCAGCAGCTTGAGAGTGCTGGGGGTTGGCAATTCACCCCTCCACTTT. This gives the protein CASSLRVLGVGNSPLHF.

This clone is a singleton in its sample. The CDR3 here is CASGDRDTGELFF. CDR3 nucleotides: TGTGCCAGCGGGGACAGGGACACCGGGGAGCTGTTTTTT. The chain employs TRBV7-9 and TRBJ2-2; the match to TRBD1 covers 9 bases. With V trimmed by 8 bases and J by 3 bases, 1 base remained unmatched. Germline lookup yields CDR1 SEHNR and CDR2 FQNEAQ (reference sequence). This CDR3 spans 13 amino acids.

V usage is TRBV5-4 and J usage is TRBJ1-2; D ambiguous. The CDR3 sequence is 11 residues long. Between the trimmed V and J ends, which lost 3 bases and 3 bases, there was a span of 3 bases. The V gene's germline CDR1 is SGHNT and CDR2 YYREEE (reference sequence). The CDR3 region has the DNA TGTGCCAGCAGCTCTTACTATGGCTACACCTTC. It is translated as CASSSYYGYTF. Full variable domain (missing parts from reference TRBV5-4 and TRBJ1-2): ETGVTQSPTHLIKTRGQQVTLRCSSQSGHNTVSWYQQALGQGPQFIFQYYREEENGRGNFPPRFSGLQFPNYSSELNVNALELDDSALYLCASSSYYGYTFGSGTRLTVV.

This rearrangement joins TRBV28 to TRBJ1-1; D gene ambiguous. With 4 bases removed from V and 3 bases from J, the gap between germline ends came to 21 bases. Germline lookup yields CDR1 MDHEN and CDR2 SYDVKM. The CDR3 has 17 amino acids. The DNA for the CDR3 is TGTGCCAGCAGTTCCTCGAGTCAGCCGCGAAGGTACACTGAAGCTTTCTTT. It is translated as CASSSSSQPRRYTEAFF.

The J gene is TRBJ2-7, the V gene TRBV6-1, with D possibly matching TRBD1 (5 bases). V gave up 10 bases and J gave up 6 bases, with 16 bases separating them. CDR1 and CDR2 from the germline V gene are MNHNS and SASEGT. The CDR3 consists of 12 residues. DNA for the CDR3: TGTGCCACCGTACAGTACACAGGCGAGCAGTACTTC. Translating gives CATVQYTGEQYF.

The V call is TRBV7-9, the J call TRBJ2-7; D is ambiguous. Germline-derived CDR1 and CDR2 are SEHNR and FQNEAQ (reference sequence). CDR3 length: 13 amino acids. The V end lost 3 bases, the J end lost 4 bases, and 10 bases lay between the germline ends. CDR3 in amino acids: CASSFPESYEQYF. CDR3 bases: TGTGCCAGCAGCTTTCCCGAGAGTTACGAGCAGTACTTC.

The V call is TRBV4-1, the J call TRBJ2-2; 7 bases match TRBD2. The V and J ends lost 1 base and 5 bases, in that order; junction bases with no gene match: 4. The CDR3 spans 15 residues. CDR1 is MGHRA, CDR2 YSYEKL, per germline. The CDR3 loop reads CASSQGGRLTGELFF. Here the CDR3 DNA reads TGCGCCAGCAGCCAAGGCGGGAGATTGACCGGGGAGCTGTTTTTT.

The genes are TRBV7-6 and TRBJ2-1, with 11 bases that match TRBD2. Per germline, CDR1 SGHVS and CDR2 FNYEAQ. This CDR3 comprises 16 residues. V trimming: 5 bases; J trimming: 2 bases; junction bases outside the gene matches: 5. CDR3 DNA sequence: TGTGCCAGCAGCCCACTAGCGGGAGTCCCCTACAATGAGCAGTTCTTC. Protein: CASSPLAGVPYNEQFF.

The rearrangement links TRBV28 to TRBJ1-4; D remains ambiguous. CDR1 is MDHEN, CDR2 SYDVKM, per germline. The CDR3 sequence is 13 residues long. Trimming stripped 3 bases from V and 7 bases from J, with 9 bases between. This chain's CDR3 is CASSLANAEKLFF. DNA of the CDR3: TGTGCCAGCAGTTTGGCGAATGCTGAAAAACTGTTTTTT.

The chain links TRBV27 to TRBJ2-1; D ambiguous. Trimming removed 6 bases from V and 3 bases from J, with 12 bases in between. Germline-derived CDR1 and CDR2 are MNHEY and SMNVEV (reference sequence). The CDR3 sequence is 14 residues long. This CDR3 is CASRGPDYYNEQFF. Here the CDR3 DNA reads TGTGCCAGCAGGGGTCCGGATTACTACAATGAGCAGTTCTTC.

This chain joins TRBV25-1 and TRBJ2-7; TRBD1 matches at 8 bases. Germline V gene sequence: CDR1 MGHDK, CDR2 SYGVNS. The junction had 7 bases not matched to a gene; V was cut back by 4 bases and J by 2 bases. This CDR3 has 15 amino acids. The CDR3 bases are TGTGCCAGCAGTGGTATCAGGGGGCGAGCCTACGAGCAGTACTTC. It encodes CASSGIRGRAYEQYF.

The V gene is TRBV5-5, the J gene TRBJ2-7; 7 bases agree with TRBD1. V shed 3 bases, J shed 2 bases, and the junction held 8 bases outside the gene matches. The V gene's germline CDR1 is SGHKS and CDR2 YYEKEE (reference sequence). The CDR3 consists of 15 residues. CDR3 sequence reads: CASSWLVQGTYEQYF. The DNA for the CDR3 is TGTGCCAGCAGCTGGCTTGTACAGGGGACCTACGAGCAGTACTTC.

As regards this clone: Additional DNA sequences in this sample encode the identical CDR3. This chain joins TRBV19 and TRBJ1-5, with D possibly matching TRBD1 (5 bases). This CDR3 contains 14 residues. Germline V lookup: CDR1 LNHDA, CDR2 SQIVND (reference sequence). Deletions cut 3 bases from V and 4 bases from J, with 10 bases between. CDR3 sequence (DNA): TGTGCCAGTAGTATCCGGGACCGTAATCAGCCCCAGCATTTT. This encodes CASSIRDRNQPQHF.

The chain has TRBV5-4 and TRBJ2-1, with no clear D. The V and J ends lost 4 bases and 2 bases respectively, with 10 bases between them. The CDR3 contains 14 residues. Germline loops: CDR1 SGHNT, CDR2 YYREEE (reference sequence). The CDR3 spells CASSPPGAYNEQFF. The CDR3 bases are TGTGCCAGCAGCCCTCCCGGAGCCTACAATGAGCAGTTCTTC.

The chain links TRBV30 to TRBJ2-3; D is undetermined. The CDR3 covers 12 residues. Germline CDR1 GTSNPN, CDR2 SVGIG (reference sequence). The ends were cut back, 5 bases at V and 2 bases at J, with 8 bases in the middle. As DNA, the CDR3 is TGTGCCTGGCGTGGGTTCACAGATACGCAGTATTTT. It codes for CAWRGFTDTQYF.

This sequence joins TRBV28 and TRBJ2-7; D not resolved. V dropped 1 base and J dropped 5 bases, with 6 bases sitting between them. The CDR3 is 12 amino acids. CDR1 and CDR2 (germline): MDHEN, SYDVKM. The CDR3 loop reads CASSLSPDEQYF. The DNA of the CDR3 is TGTGCCAGCAGTTTATCGCCGGACGAGCAGTACTTC.